Detailed here is one T cell receptor (beta chain). The data are from a study of blood T cell repertoires in COVID-19. Across the study: Material from acute and convalescent COVID-19 was sourced from the United States, Italy and Spain.

V was shortened by 4 bases and J by 4 bases, with 15 bases between the two germline ends. The germline V gene has CDR1 SGDLS and CDR2 YYNGEE. The CDR3 covers 15 residues. The protocol was immunoSEQ multiplex PCR, while the TCRdb copy is restricted to in-frame clones and leaves out a portion. The repertoire holds more than 150,000 clones, with around 86% as singletons. This TCR came from a man aged 35 to 55 with acute or convalescent COVID-19. The J gene is TRBJ2-1, the V gene TRBV9, with D tentatively TRBD1 (6 bases). Sequences were obtained from peripheral blood. This CDR3 reads CASSLTGTSYNEQFF. The CDR3 DNA follows: TGTGCCAGCAGCTTAACCGGGACAAGTTACAATGAGCAGTTCTTC.